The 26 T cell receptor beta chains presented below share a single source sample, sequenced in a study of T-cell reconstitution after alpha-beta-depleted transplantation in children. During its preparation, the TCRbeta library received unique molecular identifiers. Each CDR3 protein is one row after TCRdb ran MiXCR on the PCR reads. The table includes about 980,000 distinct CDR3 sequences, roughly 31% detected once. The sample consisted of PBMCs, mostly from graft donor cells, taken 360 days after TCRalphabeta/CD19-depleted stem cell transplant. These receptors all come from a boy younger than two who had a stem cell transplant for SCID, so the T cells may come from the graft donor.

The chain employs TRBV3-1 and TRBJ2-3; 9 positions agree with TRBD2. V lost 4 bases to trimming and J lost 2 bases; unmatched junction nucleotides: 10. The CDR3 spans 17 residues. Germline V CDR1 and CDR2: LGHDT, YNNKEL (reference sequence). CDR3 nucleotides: TGTGCCAGCAGCCTAACTCGCCCTAGCGGGGCCACAGATACGCAGTATTTT. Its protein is CASSLTRPSGATDTQYF.

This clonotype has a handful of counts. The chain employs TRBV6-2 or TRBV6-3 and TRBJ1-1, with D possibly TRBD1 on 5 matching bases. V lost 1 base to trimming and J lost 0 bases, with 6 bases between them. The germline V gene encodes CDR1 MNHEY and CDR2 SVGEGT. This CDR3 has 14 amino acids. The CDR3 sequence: CASSYWGMNTEAFF. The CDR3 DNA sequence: TGTGCCAGCAGTTACTGGGGGATGAACACTGAAGCTTTCTTT.

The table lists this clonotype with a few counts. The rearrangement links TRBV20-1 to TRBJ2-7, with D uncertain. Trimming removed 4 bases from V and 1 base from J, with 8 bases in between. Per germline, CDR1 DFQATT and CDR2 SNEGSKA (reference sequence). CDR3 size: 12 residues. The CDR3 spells CSAKPYSYEQYF. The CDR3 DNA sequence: TGCAGTGCTAAGCCATATTCCTACGAGCAGTACTTC.

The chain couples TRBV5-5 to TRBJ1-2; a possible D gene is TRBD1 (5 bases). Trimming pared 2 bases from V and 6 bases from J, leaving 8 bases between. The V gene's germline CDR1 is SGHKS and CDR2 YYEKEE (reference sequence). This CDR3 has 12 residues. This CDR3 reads CASSLSRDGYTF. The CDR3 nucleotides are TGTGCCAGCAGCTTAAGCAGGGATGGCTACACCTTC.

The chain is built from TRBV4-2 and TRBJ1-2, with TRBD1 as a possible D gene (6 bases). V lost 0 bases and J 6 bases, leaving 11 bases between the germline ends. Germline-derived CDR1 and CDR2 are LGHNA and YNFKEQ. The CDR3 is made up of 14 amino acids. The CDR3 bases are TGTGCCAGCAGCCAAGATCGAGGGGGAAATGGCTACACCTTC. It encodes CASSQDRGGNGYTF.

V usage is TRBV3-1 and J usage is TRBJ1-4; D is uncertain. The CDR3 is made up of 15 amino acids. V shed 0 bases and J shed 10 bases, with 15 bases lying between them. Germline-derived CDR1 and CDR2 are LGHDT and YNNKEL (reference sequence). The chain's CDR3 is CASSQETGMSRKLFF. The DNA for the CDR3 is TGTGCCAGCAGCCAAGAAACCGGGATGAGTAGAAAACTGTTTTTT.

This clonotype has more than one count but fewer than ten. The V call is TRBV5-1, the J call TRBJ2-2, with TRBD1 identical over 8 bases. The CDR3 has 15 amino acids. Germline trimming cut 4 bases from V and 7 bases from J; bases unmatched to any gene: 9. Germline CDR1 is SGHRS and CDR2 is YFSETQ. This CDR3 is CASSPQDRAGGELFF. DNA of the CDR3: TGCGCCAGCAGCCCTCAGGACAGGGCGGGCGGGGAGCTGTTTTTT.

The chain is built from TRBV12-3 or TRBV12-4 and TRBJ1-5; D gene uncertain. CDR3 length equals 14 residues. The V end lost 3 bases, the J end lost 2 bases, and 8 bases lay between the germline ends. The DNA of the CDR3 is TGTGCCAGCAGTTTTCGAGAAGGCAATCAGCCCCAGCATTTT. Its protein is CASSFREGNQPQHF.

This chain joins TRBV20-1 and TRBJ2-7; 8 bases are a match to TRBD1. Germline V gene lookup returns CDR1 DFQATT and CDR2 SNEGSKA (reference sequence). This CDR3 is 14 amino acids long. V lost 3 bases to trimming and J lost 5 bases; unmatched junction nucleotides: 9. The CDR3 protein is CSASSGQGFDEQYF. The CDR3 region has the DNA TGCAGTGCTAGTTCCGGACAGGGTTTCGACGAGCAGTACTTC.

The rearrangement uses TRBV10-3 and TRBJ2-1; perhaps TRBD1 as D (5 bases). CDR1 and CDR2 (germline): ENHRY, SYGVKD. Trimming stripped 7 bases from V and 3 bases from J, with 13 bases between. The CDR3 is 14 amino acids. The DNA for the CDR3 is TGTGCCATCAAGAGGCAGGGCGTCTACAATGAGCAGTTCTTC. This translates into CAIKRQGVYNEQFF.

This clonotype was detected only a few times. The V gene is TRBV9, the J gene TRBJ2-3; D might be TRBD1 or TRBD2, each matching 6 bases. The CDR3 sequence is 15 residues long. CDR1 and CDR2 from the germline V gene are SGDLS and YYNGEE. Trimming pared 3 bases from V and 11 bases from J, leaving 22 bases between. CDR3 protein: CASSGTALGLGKQYF. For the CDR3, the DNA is TGTGCCAGCAGCGGGACAGCCCTGGGACTGGGGAAGCAGTATTTT.

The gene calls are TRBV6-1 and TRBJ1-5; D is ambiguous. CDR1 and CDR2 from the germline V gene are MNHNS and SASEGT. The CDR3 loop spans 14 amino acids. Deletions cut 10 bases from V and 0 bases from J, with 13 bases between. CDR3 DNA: TGTGCCACCACGACGTACGCTAGCAATCAGCCCCAGCATTTT. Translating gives CATTTYASNQPQHF.

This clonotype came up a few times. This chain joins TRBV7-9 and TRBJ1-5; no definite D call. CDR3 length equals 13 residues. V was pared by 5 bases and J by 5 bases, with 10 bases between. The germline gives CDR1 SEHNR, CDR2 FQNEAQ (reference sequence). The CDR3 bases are TGTGCCAGCAGCGTTGGCCAGGATCAGCCCCAGCATTTT. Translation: CASSVGQDQPQHF.

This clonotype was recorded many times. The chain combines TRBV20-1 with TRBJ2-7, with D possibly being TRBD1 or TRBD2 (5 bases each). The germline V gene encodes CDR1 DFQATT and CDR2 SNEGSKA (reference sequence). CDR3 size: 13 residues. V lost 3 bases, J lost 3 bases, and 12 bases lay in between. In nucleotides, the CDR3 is TGCAGTGCTAGTCGAGGGACCTTCTACGAGCAGTACTTC. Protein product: CSASRGTFYEQYF.

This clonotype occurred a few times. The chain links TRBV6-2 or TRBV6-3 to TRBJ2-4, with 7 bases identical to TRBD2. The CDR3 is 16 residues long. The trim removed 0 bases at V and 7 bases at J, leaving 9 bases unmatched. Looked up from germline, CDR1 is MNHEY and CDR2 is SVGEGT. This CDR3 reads CASSYSPGGKVNIQYF. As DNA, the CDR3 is TGTGCCAGCAGTTACTCGCCCGGGGGGAAGGTGAACATTCAGTACTTC.

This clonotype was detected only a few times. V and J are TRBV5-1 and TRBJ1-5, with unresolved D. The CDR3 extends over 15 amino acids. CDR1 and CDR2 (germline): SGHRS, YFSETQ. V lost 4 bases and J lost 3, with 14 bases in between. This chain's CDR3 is CASSPQPEVNQPQHF. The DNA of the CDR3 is TGCGCCAGCAGCCCGCAACCTGAGGTCAATCAGCCCCAGCATTTT.

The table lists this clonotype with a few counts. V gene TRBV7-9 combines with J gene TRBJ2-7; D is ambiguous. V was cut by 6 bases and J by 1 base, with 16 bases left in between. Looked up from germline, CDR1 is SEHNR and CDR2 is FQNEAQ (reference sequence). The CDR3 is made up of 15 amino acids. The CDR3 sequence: CASRPSFSTSYEQYF. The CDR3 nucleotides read TGTGCCAGCAGACCTAGTTTCTCCACGTCCTACGAGCAGTACTTC.

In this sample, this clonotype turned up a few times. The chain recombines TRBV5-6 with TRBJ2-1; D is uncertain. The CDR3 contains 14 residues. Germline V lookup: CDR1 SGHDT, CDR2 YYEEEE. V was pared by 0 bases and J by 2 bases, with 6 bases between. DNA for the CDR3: TGTGCCAGCAGCTTGGCCCAGCCCTACAATGAGCAGTTCTTC. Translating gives CASSLAQPYNEQFF.

The DNA of the CDR3 is TGTGCCAGCAGTTACGGGGCCAGGCCGCATGAGCAGTTCTTC. Translating it yields CASSYGARPHEQFF. The gene calls are TRBV6-2 or TRBV6-3 and TRBJ2-1, with D possibly TRBD1 on 5 matching bases. The CDR3 runs 14 residues. Per the germline V gene, CDR1 is MNHEY and CDR2 is SVGEGT. Trimming pared 2 bases from V and 8 bases from J, leaving 13 bases between.

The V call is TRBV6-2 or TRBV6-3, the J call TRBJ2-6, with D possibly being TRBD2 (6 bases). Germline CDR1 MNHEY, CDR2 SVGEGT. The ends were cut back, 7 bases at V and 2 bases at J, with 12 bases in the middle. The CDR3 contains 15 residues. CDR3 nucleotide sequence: TGTGCCAGCATCCCGGGAGAAGCTGGGGCCAACGTCCTGACTTTC. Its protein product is CASIPGEAGANVLTF.

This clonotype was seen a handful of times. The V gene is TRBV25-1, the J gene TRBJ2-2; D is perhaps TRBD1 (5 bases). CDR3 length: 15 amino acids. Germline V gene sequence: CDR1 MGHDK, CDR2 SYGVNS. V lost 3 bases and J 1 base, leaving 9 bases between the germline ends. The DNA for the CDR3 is TGTGCCAGCAGTGACTTCCAGGGGAACACCGGGGAGCTGTTTTTT. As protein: CASSDFQGNTGELFF.

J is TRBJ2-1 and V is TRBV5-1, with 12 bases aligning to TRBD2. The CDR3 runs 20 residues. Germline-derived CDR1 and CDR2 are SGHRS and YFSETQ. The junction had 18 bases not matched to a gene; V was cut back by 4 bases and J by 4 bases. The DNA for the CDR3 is TGCGCCAGCAGCAAGGCCTTTTATGCTAGCGGGGGGGAAAGTTACAATGAGCAGTTCTTC. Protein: CASSKAFYASGGESYNEQFF.

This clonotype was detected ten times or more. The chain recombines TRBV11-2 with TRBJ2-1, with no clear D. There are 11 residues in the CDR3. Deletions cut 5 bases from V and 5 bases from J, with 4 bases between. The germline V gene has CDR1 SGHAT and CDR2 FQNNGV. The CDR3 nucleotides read TGTGCCAGCAGCACTCACAATGAGCAGTTCTTC. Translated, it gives CASSTHNEQFF.

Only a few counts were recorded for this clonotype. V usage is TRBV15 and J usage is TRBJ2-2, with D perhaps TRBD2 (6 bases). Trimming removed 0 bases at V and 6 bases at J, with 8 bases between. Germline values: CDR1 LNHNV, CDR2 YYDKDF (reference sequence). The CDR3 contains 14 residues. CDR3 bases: TGTGCCACCAGCAGAGATTGGGGGGCCGGGGAGCTGTTTTTT. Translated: CATSRDWGAGELFF. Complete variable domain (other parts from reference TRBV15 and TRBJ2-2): DAMVIQNPRYQVTQFGKPVTLSCSQTLNHNVMYWYQQKSSQAPKLLFHYYDKDFNNEADTPDNFQSRRPNTSFCFLDIRSPGLGDTAMYLCATSRDWGAGELFFGEGSRLTVL.

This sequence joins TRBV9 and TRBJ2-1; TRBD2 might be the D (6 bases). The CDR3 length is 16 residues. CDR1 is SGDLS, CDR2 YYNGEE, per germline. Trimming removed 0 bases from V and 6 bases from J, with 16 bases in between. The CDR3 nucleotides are TGTGCCAGCAGCGTAGATCGCTGGGGGGAAGGCAATGAGCAGTTCTTC. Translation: CASSVDRWGEGNEQFF.

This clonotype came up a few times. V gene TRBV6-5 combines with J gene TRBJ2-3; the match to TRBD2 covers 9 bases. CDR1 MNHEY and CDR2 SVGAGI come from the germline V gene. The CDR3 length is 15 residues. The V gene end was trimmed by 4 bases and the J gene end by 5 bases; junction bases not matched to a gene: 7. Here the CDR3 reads CASSLTSGRLDTQYF. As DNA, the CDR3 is TGTGCCAGCAGTTTGACTAGCGGCCGATTAGATACGCAGTATTTT.